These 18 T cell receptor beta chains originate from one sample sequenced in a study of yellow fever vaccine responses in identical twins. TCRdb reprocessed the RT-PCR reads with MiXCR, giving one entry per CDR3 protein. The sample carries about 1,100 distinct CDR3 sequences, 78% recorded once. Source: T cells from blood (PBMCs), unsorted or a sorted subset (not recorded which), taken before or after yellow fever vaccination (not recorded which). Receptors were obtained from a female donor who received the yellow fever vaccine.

The CDR3: CASSLLNTIYF. DNA for the CDR3: TGTGCCAGCAGCTTGTTAAACACCATATATTTT. The chain combines TRBV5-6 with TRBJ1-3; no definite D call. CDR3 length: 11 amino acids. V lost 1 base and J 6 bases, leaving 2 bases between the germline ends. Germline V gene data show CDR1 as SGHDT and CDR2 as YYEEEE.

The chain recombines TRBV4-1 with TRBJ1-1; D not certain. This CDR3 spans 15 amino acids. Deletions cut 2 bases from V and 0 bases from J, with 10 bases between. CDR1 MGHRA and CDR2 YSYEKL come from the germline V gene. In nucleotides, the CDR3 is TGCGCCAGCAGCCAAACCATGGGCATGAACACTGAAGCTTTCTTT. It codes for CASSQTMGMNTEAFF.

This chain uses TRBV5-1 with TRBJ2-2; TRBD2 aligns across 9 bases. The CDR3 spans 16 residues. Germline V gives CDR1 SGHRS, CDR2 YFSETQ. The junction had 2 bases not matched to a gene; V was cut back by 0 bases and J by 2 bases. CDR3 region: CASSLGLAGNTGELFF. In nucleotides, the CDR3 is TGCGCCAGCAGCTTGGGGCTAGCGGGAAACACCGGGGAGCTGTTTTTT.

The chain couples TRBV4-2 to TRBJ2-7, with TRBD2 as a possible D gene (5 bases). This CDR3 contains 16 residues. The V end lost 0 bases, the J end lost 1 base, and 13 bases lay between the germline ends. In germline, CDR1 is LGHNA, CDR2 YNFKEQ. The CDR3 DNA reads TGTGCCAGCAGCCAAGAAGACTACTCCCCTTCCTACGAGCAGTACTTC. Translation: CASSQEDYSPSYEQYF.

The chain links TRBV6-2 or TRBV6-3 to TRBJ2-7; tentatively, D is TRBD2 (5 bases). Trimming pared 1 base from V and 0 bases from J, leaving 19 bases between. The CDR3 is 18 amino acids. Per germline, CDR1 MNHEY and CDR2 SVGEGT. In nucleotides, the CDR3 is TGTGCCAGCAGTTACTTTCCCTATCGGGGTCCAAGCTCCTACGAGCAGTACTTC. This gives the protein CASSYFPYRGPSSYEQYF.

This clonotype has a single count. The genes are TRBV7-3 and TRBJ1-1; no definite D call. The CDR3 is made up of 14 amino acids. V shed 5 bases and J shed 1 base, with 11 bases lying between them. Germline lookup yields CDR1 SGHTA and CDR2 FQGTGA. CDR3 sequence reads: CASSQTTENTEAFF. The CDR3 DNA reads TGTGCCAGCAGCCAAACAACAGAGAACACTGAAGCTTTCTTT. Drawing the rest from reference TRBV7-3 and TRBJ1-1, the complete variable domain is GAGVSQTPSNKVTEKGKYVELRCDPISGHTALYWYRQSLGQGPEFLIYFQGTGAADDSGLPNDRFFAVRPEGSVSTLKIQRTERGDSAVYLCASSQTTENTEAFFGQGTRLTVV.

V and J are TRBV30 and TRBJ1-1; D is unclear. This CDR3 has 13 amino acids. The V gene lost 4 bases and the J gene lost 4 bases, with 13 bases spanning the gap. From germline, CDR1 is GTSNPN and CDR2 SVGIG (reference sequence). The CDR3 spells CAWMILATTEAFF. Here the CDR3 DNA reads TGTGCCTGGATGATTCTTGCGACCACTGAAGCTTTCTTT.

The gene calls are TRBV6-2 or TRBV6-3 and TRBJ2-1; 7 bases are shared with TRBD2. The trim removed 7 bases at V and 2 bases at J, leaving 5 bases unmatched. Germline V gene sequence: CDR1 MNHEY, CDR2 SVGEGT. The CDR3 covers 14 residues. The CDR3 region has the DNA TGTGCCAGCAAGTGGGGGGGGACCTACAATGAGCAGTTCTTC. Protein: CASKWGGTYNEQFF.

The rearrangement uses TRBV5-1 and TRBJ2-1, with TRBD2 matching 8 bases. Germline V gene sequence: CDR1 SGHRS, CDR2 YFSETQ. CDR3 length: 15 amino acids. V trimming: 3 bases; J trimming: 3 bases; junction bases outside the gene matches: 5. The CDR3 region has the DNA TGCGCCAGCAGCTGGAGAGCGGGGGACTACAATGAGCAGTTCTTC. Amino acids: CASSWRAGDYNEQFF. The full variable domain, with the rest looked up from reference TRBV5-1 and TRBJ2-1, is KAGVTQTPRYLIKTRGQQVTLSCSPISGHRSVSWYQQTPGQGLQFLFEYFSETQRNKGNFPGRFSGRQFSNSRSEMNVSTLELGDSALYLCASSWRAGDYNEQFFGPGTRLTVL.

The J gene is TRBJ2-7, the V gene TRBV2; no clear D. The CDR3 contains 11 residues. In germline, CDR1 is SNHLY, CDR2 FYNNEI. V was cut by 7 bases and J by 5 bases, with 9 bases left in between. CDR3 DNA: TGTGCCAGCAATGAGTGGAACGAGCAGTACTTC. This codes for CASNEWNEQYF.

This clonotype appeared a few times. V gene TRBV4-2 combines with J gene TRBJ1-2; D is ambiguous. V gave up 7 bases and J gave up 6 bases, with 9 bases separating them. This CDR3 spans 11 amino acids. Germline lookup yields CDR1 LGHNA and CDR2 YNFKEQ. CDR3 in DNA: TGTGCCAGCACAGCGTGGGATGGCTACACCTTC. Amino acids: CASTAWDGYTF.

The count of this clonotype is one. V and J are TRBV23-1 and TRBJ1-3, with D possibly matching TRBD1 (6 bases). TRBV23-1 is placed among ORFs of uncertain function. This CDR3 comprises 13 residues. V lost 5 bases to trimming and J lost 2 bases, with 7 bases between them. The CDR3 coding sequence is TGCGCCAGCAGTGGACAGCCTGGAAACACCATATATTTT. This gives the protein CASSGQPGNTIYF.

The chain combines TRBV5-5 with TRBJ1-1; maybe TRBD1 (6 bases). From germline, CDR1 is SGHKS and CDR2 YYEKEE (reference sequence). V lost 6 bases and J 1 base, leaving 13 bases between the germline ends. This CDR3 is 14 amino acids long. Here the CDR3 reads CASIVTGANTEAFF. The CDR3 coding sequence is TGTGCCAGCATCGTGACAGGAGCGAACACTGAAGCTTTCTTT.

The CDR3 DNA sequence: TGCGCCAGCCAAAAGCGGGAGGATAACAATGAGCAGTTCTTC. Translated, it gives CASQKREDNNEQFF. The chain links TRBV10-2 to TRBJ2-1; 9 bases fit TRBD2. The CDR3 has 14 residues. From germline, CDR1 is WSHSY and CDR2 SAAADI. Trimming removed 8 bases from V and 5 bases from J; junction bases left unmatched: 7.

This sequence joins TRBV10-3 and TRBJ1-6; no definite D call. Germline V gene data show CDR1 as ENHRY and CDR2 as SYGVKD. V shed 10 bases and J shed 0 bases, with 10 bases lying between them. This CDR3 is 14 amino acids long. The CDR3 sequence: CATKKGSYNSPLHF. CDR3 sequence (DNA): TGTGCCACAAAGAAGGGCTCCTATAATTCACCCCTCCACTTT.

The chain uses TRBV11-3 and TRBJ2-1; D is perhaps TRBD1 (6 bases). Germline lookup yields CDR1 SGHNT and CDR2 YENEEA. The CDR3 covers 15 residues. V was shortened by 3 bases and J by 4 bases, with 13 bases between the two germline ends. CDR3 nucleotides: TGTGCCAGCAGCTTCGGCCGGGACAAATACAATGAGCAGTTCTTC. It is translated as CASSFGRDKYNEQFF.

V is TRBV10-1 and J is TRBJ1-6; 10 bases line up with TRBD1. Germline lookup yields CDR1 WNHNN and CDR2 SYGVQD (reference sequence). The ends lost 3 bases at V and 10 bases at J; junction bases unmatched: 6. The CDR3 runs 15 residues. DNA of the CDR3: TGCGCCAGCAGTGAAGGCGGGACAGGGGCCTCACCCCTCCACTTT. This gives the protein CASSEGGTGASPLHF.

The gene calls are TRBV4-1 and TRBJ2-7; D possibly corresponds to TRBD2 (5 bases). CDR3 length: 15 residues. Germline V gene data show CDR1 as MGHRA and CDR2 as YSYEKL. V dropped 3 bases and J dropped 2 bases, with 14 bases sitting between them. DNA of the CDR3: TGCGCCAGCAGCCAGGGCGGGCCAGGCACCTACGAGCAGTACTTC. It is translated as CASSQGGPGTYEQYF.